A selection of T cell receptor beta chains follows, all from one sample in a study of T cell responses to AZD1222 COVID-19 vaccine. The assay was immunoSEQ multiplex PCR, and TCRdb's table has in-frame clones only and misses some. The sample has 150,000 to 200,000 clones, 92% seen once; the top ten hold 1.3%. The sample in question was peripheral blood, obtained 28 days after the second AZD1222 dose. Every receptor here comes from an adult who received the AZD1222 COVID-19 vaccine. Both conserved end residues are part of each CDR3. The order of the fields is V gene, D gene, J gene, clone size, CDR3 protein, CDR3 DNA. A D gene is named only where the DNA matches it firmly. Clone size is stated in some rows and not others, as once, few, many or a class when expanded.

TRBV7-6	NA	TRBJ1-2	once	CASSLGDGPNYGYTF	TGTGCCAGCAGCTTGGGTGACGGACCCAACTATGGCTACACCTTC
TRBV6-4	TRBD2	TRBJ2-1	medium-sized	CASSGTSGSNEQFF	TGTGCCAGCAGTGGGACTAGCGGGAGCAATGAGCAGTTCTTC
TRBV27	NA	TRBJ2-7	NA	CASSLSLSYEQYF	TGTGCCAGCAGTTTAAGCCTCTCCTACGAGCAGTACTTC
TRBV23-1	TRBD1	TRBJ1-6	NA	CASSQSKPRGGYRGRVRSPLHF	TGCGCCAGCAGTCAATCCAAGCCCCGCGGAGGGTACAGGGGGCGGGTTAGGTCACCCCTCCACTTT
TRBV7-2	TRBD1	TRBJ2-1	once	CASSADRGTNEQFF	TGTGCCAGCAGCGCGGACAGGGGAACGAATGAGCAGTTCTTC
TRBV28	NA	TRBJ1-4	NA	CASSSTGNEKLFF	TGTGCCAGCAGTAGTACAGGGAATGAAAAACTGTTTTTT
TRBV7-3	NA	TRBJ1-1	NA	CASSQAGPHPHPQAFF	TGTGCCAGCAGCCAGGCCGGTCCCCATCCTCATCCCCAAGCTTTCTTT
TRBV5-1	TRBD2	TRBJ2-2	NA	CASSPGTSDTGELFF	TGCGCCAGCAGCCCGGGGACTAGCGACACCGGGGAGCTGTTTTTT
TRBV2	NA	TRBJ1-2	NA	CASGEGTVSSYGYTF	TGTGCCAGCGGGGAAGGAACAGTTAGTAGCTATGGCTACACCTTC
TRBV6-5	NA	TRBJ1-1	NA	CASSHTGTEAFF	TGTGCCAGCTCTCATACCGGAACTGAAGCTTTCTTT
TRBV10-2	TRBD2	TRBJ2-3	once	CASSEASASGLNTDTQYF	TGCGCCAGCAGTGAAGCGTCGGCTAGCGGTCTGAACACAGATACGCAGTATTTT
TRBV4-2	NA	TRBJ1-5	NA	CASSPGEGSNQPQHF	TGTGCCAGCAGCCCCGGAGAGGGCAGCAATCAGCCCCAGCATTTT